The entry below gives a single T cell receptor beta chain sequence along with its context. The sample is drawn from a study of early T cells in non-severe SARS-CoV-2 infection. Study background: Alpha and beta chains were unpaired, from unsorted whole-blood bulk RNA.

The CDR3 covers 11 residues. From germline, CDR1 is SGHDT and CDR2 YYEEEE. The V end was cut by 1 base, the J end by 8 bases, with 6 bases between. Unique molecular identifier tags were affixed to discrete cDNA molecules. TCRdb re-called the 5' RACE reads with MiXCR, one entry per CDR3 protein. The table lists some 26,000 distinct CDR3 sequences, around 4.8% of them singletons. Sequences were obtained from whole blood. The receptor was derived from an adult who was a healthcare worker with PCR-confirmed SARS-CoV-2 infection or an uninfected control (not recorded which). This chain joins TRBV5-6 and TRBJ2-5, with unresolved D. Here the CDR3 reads CASSLTITQYF. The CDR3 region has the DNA TGTGCCAGCAGCTTGACGATCACCCAGTACTTC.